This TCR beta chain is drawn from a study of blood T cell repertoires in COVID-19. For the study at large: Spain, Italy and the United States supplied samples that represented acute and convalescent COVID-19.

The CDR3 spans 14 residues. J lost 6 bases, V lost 5 bases, and 7 bases had no gene match. CDR1 MNHEY and CDR2 SMNVEV come from the germline V gene (reference sequence). Produced via immunoSEQ multiplex PCR; TCRdb's table is partial and in-frame only. The data hold approximately 300,000 clones, with around 90% observed a single time. The receptor comes from a woman aged 30 to 39 with COVID-19, enrolled during active disease. The specimen sequenced was peripheral blood. V gene TRBV27 combines with J gene TRBJ1-2; TRBD1 aligns across 9 bases. DNA of the CDR3: TGTGCCAGCAGTCTAGGTAGGACAGGGGATGGCTACACCTTC. It codes for CASSLGRTGDGYTF.